This T cell receptor beta chain was captured by sequencing in a study of blood T cell repertoires in COVID-19. The table came from immunoSEQ multiplex PCR; TCRdb's copy has only in-frame clones and leaves some out. Of tens of thousands of clones detected, 89% appear once; the ten largest clones hold 3% to 4%. CDR3 size: 13 residues. CDR1 is ENHRY, CDR2 SYGVKD, per germline. Losses at the gene ends were 10 bases for V and 8 bases for J; bases not matched to a gene: 6. Sequenced input: peripheral blood. The gene calls are TRBV10-3 and TRBJ2-7, with 15 nucleotides matching TRBD2. The clonotype comes from an older woman with acute or convalescent COVID-19. DNA for the CDR3: TGTGCCACCGGACTAGCGGGAGGGCCGAAGCAGTACTTC. This encodes CATGLAGGPKQYF.